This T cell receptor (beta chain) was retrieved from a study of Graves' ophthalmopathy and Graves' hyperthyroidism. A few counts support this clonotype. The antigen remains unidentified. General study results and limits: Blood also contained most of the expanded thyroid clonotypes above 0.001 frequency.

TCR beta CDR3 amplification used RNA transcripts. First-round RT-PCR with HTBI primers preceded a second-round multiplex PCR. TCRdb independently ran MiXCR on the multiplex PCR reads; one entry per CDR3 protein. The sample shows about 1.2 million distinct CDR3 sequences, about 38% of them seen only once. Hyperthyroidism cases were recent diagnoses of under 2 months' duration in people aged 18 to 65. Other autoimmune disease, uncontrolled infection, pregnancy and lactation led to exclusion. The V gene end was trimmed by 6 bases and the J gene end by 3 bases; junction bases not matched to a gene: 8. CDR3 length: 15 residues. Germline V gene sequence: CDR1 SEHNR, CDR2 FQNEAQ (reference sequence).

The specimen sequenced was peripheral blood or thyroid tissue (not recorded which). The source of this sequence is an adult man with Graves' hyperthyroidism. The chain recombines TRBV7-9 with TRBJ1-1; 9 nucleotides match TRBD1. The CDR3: CASRWTGEEDTEAFF. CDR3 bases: TGTGCCAGCAGGTGGACAGGGGAAGAAGACACTGAAGCTTTCTTT.